This T cell receptor beta chain stems from a study of Graves' ophthalmopathy and Graves' hyperthyroidism. Study information: Upon initial diagnosis and before any treatment, peripheral blood was collected.

Hyperthyroidism is called stable when no ophthalmopathy develops within 18 months of follow-up. The PBMC fraction was derived from around 10 ml of fresh peripheral blood. TCR beta CDR3 amplification used RNA transcripts. HTBI-primed RT-PCR formed the first round, and a multiplex PCR formed the second. TCRdb re-called the multiplex PCR reads through MiXCR, storing one row per CDR3 protein. The sample carries about 370,000 distinct CDR3 sequences, roughly a sixth recorded once. Findings and limits, study-wide: Blood also harbored most expanded thyroid clonotypes above 0.001 frequency.

As concerns this clonotype: Its antigen is unknown.

The source is an adult woman with stable Graves' hyperthyroidism. Sequencing was performed on peripheral blood.

The CDR3 reads CAWGDRVGIQETQYF. DNA for the CDR3: TGTGCCTGGGGGGACAGGGTGGGGATCCAAGAGACCCAGTACTTC. The chain employs TRBV30 and TRBJ2-5; 9 bases align to TRBD1. This CDR3 has 15 residues. The ends lost 5 bases at V and 1 base at J; junction bases unmatched: 8. Looked up from germline, CDR1 is GTSNPN and CDR2 is SVGIG (reference sequence).